A single sample gave rise to the 24 T cell receptor beta chains below, sequenced in a study of CD8+ T cells in alopecia areata (dated by TCRdb to the late 2010s). Libraries were made using the immunoSEQ multiplex PCR assay. RNA was extracted from all samples and reverse transcribed into cDNA as template for TCR sequencing. TCRdb mirrors the immuneACCESS table, restricted to in-frame sequences. Some clones are absent from its copies; in checked studies, under half trace to an unresolved V gene, and the reason for the others is unknown. Across this sample there are about 190,000 clones, with approximately 56% seen only once. The ten most abundant clones make up 0.65% to 0.7% of the sample. Per the publication, the time point label means: around 4 weeks on oral tofacitinib. This specimen's treatment or condition label, per the study, means: oral pan-JAK inhibitor, 5-10 mg twice daily. Sequenced here: CD4+ T cells sorted from blood, sampled at week 4, from a patient treated with tofacitinib. The origin of the receptors is a human donor with alopecia areata.

The chain links TRBV7-2 to TRBJ2-5, with unresolved D. This CDR3 has 12 residues. CDR1 and CDR2 from the germline V gene are SGHTA and FQGNSA. Trimming left V 2 bases short and J 5 bases short, with 6 bases between. The CDR3 bases are TGTGCCAGCAGCTTAAGGGCTGAGACCCAGTACTTC. Translation: CASSLRAETQYF.

Concerning this clone itself: The junction departs from germline at one end; a sequencing error may be responsible. The chain uses TRBV7-2 and TRBJ2-3; 13 bases are a match to TRBD2. Germline V gene sequence: CDR1 SGHTA, CDR2 FQGNSA. This CDR3 has 13 amino acids. The CDR3 reads CASSYAPGTSGIF. The CDR3, as DNA: TGTGCCAGCAGCTACGCTCCCGGGACTAGCGGGATTTTT.

As regards this clone: In the same sample, other DNA sequences code for this CDR3. The V call is TRBV19, the J call TRBJ2-5; D is possibly TRBD1 (7 bases). Germline values: CDR1 LNHDA, CDR2 SQIVND (reference sequence). Trimming removed 3 bases at V and 2 bases at J, with 13 bases between. The CDR3 has 15 amino acids. The CDR3 sequence is CASSIGQGGQETQYF. DNA for the CDR3: TGTGCCAGTAGTATCGGCCAGGGGGGACAAGAGACCCAGTACTTC.

Written as DNA, the CDR3 is TGCAGCGTTCGGGATCCCAGCTCCTACGAGCAGTACTTC. The encoded protein is CSVRDPSSYEQYF. The J gene is TRBJ2-7, the V gene TRBV29-1; perhaps TRBD2 as D (5 bases). This CDR3 is 13 amino acids long. Germline V CDR1 and CDR2: SQVTM, ANQGSEA. V was pared by 5 bases and J by 0 bases, with 11 bases between.

This clone is a singleton in its sample. This chain uses TRBV5-1 with TRBJ2-2, with D hard to call. This CDR3 is built from 15 residues. V was pared by 0 bases and J by 7 bases, with 13 bases between. Germline assignment: CDR1 SGHRS and CDR2 YFSETQ. CDR3 DNA: TGCGCCAGCAGCTTGGCCGGATCCGGAGTCGGGGAGCTGTTTTTT. Amino acids: CASSLAGSGVGELFF. The full variable domain, completed using reference TRBV5-1 and TRBJ2-2, is KAGVTQTPRYLIKTRGQQVTLSCSPISGHRSVSWYQQTPGQGLQFLFEYFSETQRNKGNFPGRFSGRQFSNSRSEMNVSTLELGDSALYLCASSLAGSGVGELFFGEGSRLTVL.

The V and J genes are TRBV19 and TRBJ1-5; TRBD1 is a possible D gene (5 bases). This CDR3 region has 12 residues. V was trimmed by 10 bases and J by 1 base, leaving 8 bases between them. Germline CDR1 and CDR2: LNHDA and SQIVND (reference sequence). The CDR3 DNA sequence: TGTGCCACTAGACAGAGCAATCAGCCCCAGCATTTT. Amino acid sequence: CATRQSNQPQHF.

This clone has only a few counts. The chain carries TRBV1 and TRBJ1-1; TRBD1, the D gene given by the table, was not confirmed from the DNA. TRBV1 is annotated as a pseudogene. The CDR3 consists of 12 residues. The CDR3 sequence: CTSRLQGIEAFF. As DNA, the CDR3 is TGCACCAGCAGGCTACAGGGGATTGAAGCTTTCTTT.

The chain carries TRBV29-1 and TRBJ1-1; TRBD1 agrees at 7 bases. Trimming cost V 4 bases and J 0 bases; bases outside gene matches: 5. The CDR3 loop spans 14 amino acids. Germline lookup yields CDR1 SQVTM and CDR2 ANQGSEA. The CDR3 DNA follows: TGCAGCGTTGGCGAAGGACAGGTGAACACTGAAGCTTTCTTT. This encodes CSVGEGQVNTEAFF.

The V gene is TRBV7-2, the J gene TRBJ2-1; D remains unclear. The length of the CDR3 is 13 residues. V was clipped by 8 bases and J by 0 bases, with 8 bases between them. The germline CDR1 and CDR2 sequences are SGHTA and FQGNSA. DNA for the CDR3: TGTGCCAGCCTCCCTCTCTCCTACAATGAGCAGTTCTTC. Its translation is CASLPLSYNEQFF.

The chain employs TRBV6-5 and TRBJ2-7; D may be TRBD2 (6 bases). The germline gives CDR1 MNHEY, CDR2 SVGAGI. Between the trimmed V and J ends, which lost 5 bases and 3 bases, there was a span of 11 bases. CDR3 length: 13 amino acids. CDR3 residues: CASSREMVYEQYF. As DNA, the CDR3 is TGTGCCAGCAGTCGGGAGATGGTCTACGAGCAGTACTTC.

The chain is built from TRBV6-5 and TRBJ2-6; D gene uncertain. The CDR3 runs 16 residues. Per germline, CDR1 MNHEY and CDR2 SVGAGI. Trimming stripped 0 bases from V and 0 bases from J, with 6 bases between. CDR3 residues: CASSYSTISGANVLTF. The CDR3 nucleotides are TGTGCCAGCAGTTACTCGACAATCTCTGGGGCCAACGTCCTGACTTTC.

The chain joins TRBV29-1 to TRBJ1-2, with D unclear. Germline values: CDR1 SQVTM, CDR2 ANQGSEA. The V and J ends lost 4 bases and 8 bases respectively, with 11 bases between them. The CDR3 has 11 amino acids. CDR3 nucleotide sequence: TGCAGCGTTGGCCGGGAAGGAGGCTACACCTTC. This translates into CSVGREGGYTF.

The V and J genes are TRBV1 and TRBJ1-1; the table names TRBD1, a call not compared with the DNA. TRBV1 is annotated as a pseudogene. The CDR3 totals 16 residues. This CDR3 is CTSSLSQPGQNTEAFF. The CDR3 nucleotides read TGCACCAGCAGCCTCTCGCAACCGGGACAGAACACTGAAGCTTTCTTT.

This clone appeared a few times. The rearrangement uses TRBV9 and TRBJ2-7; D assignment may be TRBD1 or TRBD2 (6 bases each). Germline CDR1 SGDLS, CDR2 YYNGEE. The ends were cut back, 0 bases at V and 5 bases at J, with 15 bases in the middle. CDR3 length equals 15 residues. This CDR3 is CASSVDGGRRDEQYF. The CDR3 coding sequence is TGTGCCAGCAGCGTAGACGGGGGCCGTAGGGACGAGCAGTACTTC.

There are many counts of this clone. The genes are TRBV4-3 and TRBJ2-1; D might be TRBD2 (6 bases). The CDR3 runs to 14 residues. V lost 2 bases to trimming and J lost 9 bases, with 14 bases between them. The germline gives CDR1 LGHNA, CDR2 YSLEER. The CDR3 coding sequence is TGCGCCAGCAGCCAATTGGTAGCGGTAGGTGAGCAGTTCTTC. It yields the protein CASSQLVAVGEQFF.

The rearrangement links TRBV19 to TRBJ1-2, with D possibly being TRBD1 (5 bases). Germline V gene data show CDR1 as LNHDA and CDR2 as SQIVND (reference sequence). The CDR3 totals 15 residues. V was pared by 6 bases and J by 4 bases, with 18 bases between. CDR3 amino acids: CASSPQGRAIYGYTF. CDR3 in DNA: TGTGCCAGTAGCCCCCAGGGAAGGGCCATCTATGGCTACACCTTC.

The chain carries TRBV20-1 and TRBJ2-7; D call uncertain. CDR1 and CDR2 from the germline V gene are DFQATT and SNEGSKA (reference sequence). V dropped 5 bases and J dropped 3 bases, with 8 bases sitting between them. The CDR3 loop spans 11 amino acids. The DNA for the CDR3 is TGCAGTGCTCCCCGGTACTACGAGCAGTACTTC. Its protein product is CSAPRYYEQYF.

About this clone itself: Other nucleotide sequences in the sample specify the same CDR3. The V call is TRBV6-5, the J call TRBJ1-2, with 8 nucleotides matching TRBD1. The CDR3 spans 14 residues. CDR1 and CDR2 (germline): MNHEY, SVGAGI. Trimming at V came to 6 bases and at J to 5 bases, leaving 8 bases not matched to a gene. The CDR3 DNA follows: TGTGCCAGCAGCCGCGGACAGGGAGGGTATGGCTACACCTTC. Protein product: CASSRGQGGYGYTF.

This clone was seen just once. The chain couples TRBV19 to TRBJ2-3, with 8 bases that match TRBD1. Unmatched junction bases numbered 8, after V lost 6 bases and J lost 3 bases. This CDR3 is 15 amino acids long. Germline values: CDR1 LNHDA, CDR2 SQIVND (reference sequence). The DNA of the CDR3 is TGTGCCAGTAGGGGGCGGGACAGGACGACAGATACGCAGTATTTT. This encodes CASRGRDRTTDTQYF.

The chain employs TRBV7-8 and TRBJ1-5; 9 bases match TRBD1. The germline V gene has CDR1 SGHVS and CDR2 FQNEAQ. The CDR3 runs to 15 residues. V lost 1 base, J lost 6 bases, and 4 bases stayed unmatched. The CDR3 coding sequence is TGTGCCAGCAGCTTAGGGGACAGGGATAGTCAGCCCCAGCATTTT. Translation: CASSLGDRDSQPQHF.

This clone was found a few times. The chain links TRBV5-4 to TRBJ2-1; D remains ambiguous. The CDR3 extends over 13 amino acids. The V end lost 0 bases, the J end lost 7 bases, and 8 bases lay between the germline ends. CDR1 and CDR2 (germline): SGHNT, YYREEE (reference sequence). CDR3 in DNA: TGTGCCAGCAGCTTGGAGCCCACGAATGAGCAGTTCTTC. Translated, it gives CASSLEPTNEQFF.

This clone was seen more than once but under ten times. The chain links TRBV29-1 to TRBJ2-1, with 8 bases aligning to TRBD2. The CDR3 extends over 15 amino acids. Trimming at V came to 1 base and at J to 2 bases, leaving 4 bases not matched to a gene. Germline V gives CDR1 SQVTM, CDR2 ANQGSEA. CDR3 DNA sequence: TGCAGCGTTGAAGCGGGAGGGATGACCTACAATGAGCAGTTCTTC. It codes for CSVEAGGMTYNEQFF.

The rearrangement uses TRBV29-1 and TRBJ1-2; 7 bases line up with TRBD1. Looked up from germline, CDR1 is SQVTM and CDR2 is ANQGSEA. J lost 1 base, V lost 4 bases, and 6 bases had no gene match. This CDR3 has 14 residues. CDR3: CSVGSGQNNYGYTF. CDR3 bases: TGCAGCGTTGGCTCGGGACAGAATAACTATGGCTACACCTTC. Drawing the rest from reference TRBV29-1 and TRBJ1-2, the complete variable domain is SAVISQKPSRDICQRGTSLTIQCQVDSQVTMMFWYRQQPGQSLTLIATANQGSEATYESGFVIDKFPISRPNLTFSTLTVSNMSPEDSSIYLCSVGSGQNNYGYTFGSGTRLTVV.

The table lists this clone with a few counts. The chain joins TRBV29-1 to TRBJ2-5, with 9 bases aligning to TRBD2. V was pared by 7 bases and J by 4 bases, with 13 bases of the junction left unmatched. Germline CDR1 and CDR2: SQVTM and ANQGSEA. CDR3 length equals 15 residues. Written as DNA, the CDR3 is TGCAGCGCTGGGATAGCGGGAGCGAGCGGAGAGACCCAGTACTTC. It is translated as CSAGIAGASGETQYF.